These 31 T cell receptor beta chains share one sample of origin, sequenced in a study of blood T cells in healthy people across ages. It was with a sample-barcoded 5' primer and a J-beta primer mix that a second PCR of about 6 to 12 cycles was run. TCRdb re-called the 5' RACE reads through MiXCR, storing one row per CDR3 protein. This table holds about 1,500,000 distinct CDR3 sequences, approximately 42% found once. The sequenced material came from blood. The receptors originated from a woman aged 18-29 years in good health.

This clonotype was seen a handful of times. The chain uses TRBV6-2 or TRBV6-3 and TRBJ2-7; 8 bases agree with TRBD1. This CDR3 is built from 15 residues. CDR1 is MNHEY and CDR2 is SVGEGT in the germline V gene. J was trimmed by 3 bases and V by 2 bases; bases with no gene match: 6. The CDR3 bases are TGTGCCAGCAGTTACGGAAACAGGGGGGTCTACGAGCAGTACTTC. It codes for CASSYGNRGVYEQYF.

This chain joins TRBV20-1 and TRBJ2-1; tentatively, D is TRBD2 (6 bases). The germline CDR1 and CDR2 sequences are DFQATT and SNEGSKA (reference sequence). There are 15 residues in the CDR3. The V end was cut by 1 base, the J end by 5 bases, with 15 bases between. The CDR3 sequence: CSARALLAPHNEQFF. DNA for the CDR3: TGCAGTGCTAGAGCCTTACTAGCCCCGCACAATGAGCAGTTCTTC.

This clonotype was picked up a small number of times. The chain employs TRBV30 and TRBJ2-7; TRBD2 matches at 9 bases. The V segment lost 7 bases and the J segment 6 bases; nucleotides outside the gene matches: 7. Germline assignment: CDR1 GTSNPN and CDR2 SVGIG (reference sequence). This CDR3 comprises 12 residues. CDR3 coding DNA: TGTGCCTCAGCGGGAGGTAGACTCGAGCAGTACTTC. Protein: CASAGGRLEQYF.

This clonotype was observed a handful of times. The V and J genes are TRBV10-1 and TRBJ1-5; possibly TRBD1 for D (5 bases). Germline V gene data show CDR1 as WNHNN and CDR2 as SYGVQD (reference sequence). CDR3 length equals 17 residues. V lost 4 bases and J lost 2, with 18 bases in between. DNA for the CDR3: TGCGCCAGCAGTGTCCGAAGGGGCTCGGTCGGCAATCAGCCCCAGCATTTT. This codes for CASSVRRGSVGNQPQHF.

The CDR3 here is CASSHPSTGGRIEKLFF. For the CDR3, the DNA is TGCGCCAGCAGCCATCCCTCGACAGGGGGGCGTATTGAAAAACTGTTTTTT. The J gene is TRBJ1-4, the V gene TRBV5-1, with TRBD1 identical over 9 bases. The CDR3 contains 17 residues. Losses at the gene ends were 4 bases for V and 7 bases for J; bases not matched to a gene: 14. Germline CDR1 reads SGHRS; CDR2 reads YFSETQ.

The CDR3 DNA follows: TGTGCCAGCAGCTTAGGACGAGTTGCGGGCAATGAGCAGTTCTTC. It yields the protein CASSLGRVAGNEQFF. The rearrangement links TRBV11-2 to TRBJ2-1, with D perhaps TRBD2 (5 bases). Trimming cost V 1 base and J 6 bases, with 13 bases left between them. The CDR3 has 15 residues. Germline CDR1 and CDR2: SGHAT and FQNNGV.

The chain combines TRBV4-2 with TRBJ2-1; D might be TRBD2 (6 bases). This CDR3 region has 17 residues. The V end lost 8 bases, the J end lost 2 bases, and 22 bases lay between the germline ends. In germline, CDR1 is LGHNA, CDR2 YNFKEQ. The CDR3 spells CASGLGSSGATYNEQFF. The CDR3 DNA reads as TGTGCCAGCGGCCTAGGGAGTAGCGGCGCTACCTACAATGAGCAGTTCTTC.

This chain joins TRBV6-1 and TRBJ1-2; D remains unclear. The V end lost 3 bases, the J end lost 3 bases, and 11 bases lay between the germline ends. CDR1 MNHNS and CDR2 SASEGT come from the germline V gene. The CDR3 loop spans 14 amino acids. The CDR3 region is CASSDPQTYYGYTF. The CDR3 DNA sequence: TGTGCCAGCAGTGATCCCCAGACCTACTATGGCTACACCTTC.

This clonotype was recorded at least ten times. The chain couples TRBV18 to TRBJ1-2, with D maybe TRBD1 (6 bases). Germline V gene data show CDR1 as KGHSH and CDR2 as LQKENI. The CDR3 totals 14 residues. V was pared by 0 bases and J by 8 bases, with 13 bases between. This CDR3 is CASSPPAQGRGYTF. In nucleotides, the CDR3 is TGTGCCAGCTCACCACCTGCACAGGGCCGGGGCTACACCTTC.

This clonotype has more than one count but fewer than ten. The V gene is TRBV27, the J gene TRBJ2-5, with a possible D match to TRBD1 (5 bases). The CDR3 spans 14 residues. Germline V gene data show CDR1 as MNHEY and CDR2 as SMNVEV (reference sequence). Trimming cost V 3 bases and J 6 bases, with 14 bases left between them. CDR3 bases: TGTGCCAGCAGTTTTAGAGGACATGATCAGACCCAGTACTTC. Translating it yields CASSFRGHDQTQYF.

The V and J genes are TRBV7-3 and TRBJ1-1; TRBD1 matches at 7 bases. Germline lookup yields CDR1 SGHTA and CDR2 FQGTGA. The CDR3 spans 13 residues. Trimming cost V 5 bases and J 8 bases; bases outside gene matches: 8. The CDR3 is CASSAGGLVEAFF. The CDR3 nucleotides read TGTGCCAGCAGCGCAGGGGGGTTAGTGGAAGCTTTCTTT.

The chain joins TRBV20-1 to TRBJ1-4; 7 bases fit TRBD1. V was clipped by 6 bases and J by 3 bases; unmatched bases: 13. The germline V gene has CDR1 DFQATT and CDR2 SNEGSKA (reference sequence). The CDR3 contains 16 residues. The CDR3 nucleotides read TGCAGTGCCGCCGTGAGGGGGCGCGGTCCTAATGAAAAACTGTTTTTT. Amino acids: CSAAVRGRGPNEKLFF.

The gene calls are TRBV6-5 and TRBJ2-1, with D possibly being TRBD2 (5 bases). Trimming removed 0 bases from V and 11 bases from J, with 14 bases in between. CDR1 is MNHEY, CDR2 SVGAGI, per germline. This CDR3 has 14 residues. The CDR3 DNA reads as TGTGCCAGCAGTTACTCGAGCTCCAGAGGGCAGCAGTTCTTC. This gives the protein CASSYSSSRGQQFF.

This clonotype was counted only a few times. This chain joins TRBV12-3 or TRBV12-4 and TRBJ1-2, with 8 bases lining up with TRBD1. The CDR3 extends over 16 amino acids. With 6 bases clipped from V and 8 bases from J, the junction kept 17 bases outside the gene matches. This chain's CDR3 is CASSRRDRIFSWGYTF. CDR3 bases: TGTGCCAGCAGCCGCCGGGACAGGATTTTTTCCTGGGGCTACACCTTC.

Details on this clonotype: Its ends do not fully match the called genes, so a read error is possible. The chain joins TRBV27 to TRBJ2-1; 10 positions agree with TRBD2. Germline assignment: CDR1 MNHEY and CDR2 SMNVEV (reference sequence). The CDR3 loop spans 15 amino acids. The CDR3 region is CASSLGGTSANERFF. CDR3 nucleotides: TGTGCCAGCAGTTTAGGGGGGACTAGCGCCAATGAGCGGTTCTTC.

The CDR3 sequence is CASSPIGGTYNEQFF. The CDR3 bases are TGTGCCAGCAGTCCAATCGGGGGGACCTACAATGAGCAGTTCTTC. The gene calls are TRBV28 and TRBJ2-1, with TRBD2 matching over 7 bases. Per the germline V gene, CDR1 is MDHEN and CDR2 is SYDVKM. This CDR3 region has 15 residues. Losses at the gene ends were 5 bases for V and 2 bases for J; bases not matched to a gene: 6.

J is TRBJ2-7 and V is TRBV6-2 or TRBV6-3; D is perhaps TRBD2 (5 bases). With the DNA end fitting TRBJ2-5 better, the J assignment may be wrong. Germline CDR1 is MNHEY and CDR2 is SVGEGT. This CDR3 spans 13 amino acids. CDR3 protein: CASSQAGLKTQYF. In DNA, the CDR3 is TGTGCCAGCAGCCAGGCGGGTTTGAAGACCCAGTACTTC.

Remarks on this clonotype: A read error may be the cause here, since a much bigger clone is one base away. J is TRBJ2-5 and V is TRBV28; D call uncertain. The end of the DNA aligns better with TRBJ2-7, so the J call may be wrong. Looked up from germline, CDR1 is MDHEN and CDR2 is SYDVKM. CDR3 size: 13 residues. DNA for the CDR3: TGTGCCAGTGTGGCGACTGTCGACTACGAGCAGTACTTC. Protein product: CASVATVDYEQYF.

This chain joins TRBV20-1 and TRBJ2-5; D is ambiguous. With 2 bases removed from V and 5 bases from J, the gap between germline ends came to 12 bases. CDR3 size: 13 residues. CDR1 and CDR2 from the germline V gene are DFQATT and SNEGSKA (reference sequence). CDR3 in amino acids: CSARPVTWETQYF. CDR3 DNA: TGCAGTGCTAGACCGGTGACCTGGGAGACCCAGTACTTC.

This clonotype was seen many times. The chain employs TRBV20-1 and TRBJ1-5; weak D call: TRBD1 (5 bases). The V end lost 0 bases, the J end lost 2 bases, and 14 bases lay between the germline ends. CDR1 and CDR2 (germline): DFQATT, SNEGSKA (reference sequence). The CDR3 extends over 16 amino acids. This CDR3 is CSARDWVGAGNQPQHF. CDR3 DNA sequence: TGCAGTGCTAGAGATTGGGTAGGGGCGGGCAATCAGCCCCAGCATTTT.

A single count supports this clonotype. This chain links TRBV2 with TRBJ1-2, with TRBD1 identical over 7 bases. Germline V gene data show CDR1 as SNHLY and CDR2 as FYNNEI. This CDR3 region has 11 residues. Trimming took 2 bases from V and 13 from J; bases not matched to a gene: 4. Here the CDR3 reads CASSEQGGATF. CDR3 bases: TGTGCCAGCAGTGAACAGGGGGGAGCCACCTTC. Drawing the rest from reference TRBV2 and TRBJ1-2, the complete variable domain is EPEVTQTPSHQVTQMGQEVILRCVPISNHLYFYWYRQILGQKVEFLVSFYNNEISEKSEIFDDQFSVERPDGSNFTLKIRSTKLEDSAMYFCASSEQGGATFGSGTRLTVV.

This clonotype occurred a few times. The rearrangement joins TRBV10-3 to TRBJ1-2; D remains unclear. CDR1 and CDR2 from the germline V gene are ENHRY and SYGVKD. The ends were cut back, 2 bases at V and 5 bases at J, with 12 bases in the middle. The CDR3 is made up of 14 amino acids. The CDR3: CAISEPNGYYGYTF. The CDR3 region has the DNA TGTGCCATCAGTGAGCCGAACGGATATTATGGCTACACCTTC.

The chain couples TRBV7-8 to TRBJ2-3; TRBD1 aligns across 10 bases. Germline trimming cut 5 bases from V and 6 bases from J; bases unmatched to any gene: 11. Germline lookup yields CDR1 SGHVS and CDR2 FQNEAQ. The CDR3 is 16 amino acids. The CDR3 nucleotides are TGTGCCAGCAGCACCTGGGGACAGGGGCCTACGGATACGCAGTATTTT. It encodes CASSTWGQGPTDTQYF.

Only a few counts were recorded for this clonotype. As DNA, the CDR3 is TGTGCCACCCGGGGAGGGAACACTGAAGCTTTCTTT. It translates to CATRGGNTEAFF. J is TRBJ1-1 and V is TRBV10-3; D gene uncertain. Between the trimmed V and J ends, which lost 10 bases and 1 base, there was a span of 10 bases. This CDR3 is built from 12 residues. Germline CDR1 and CDR2: ENHRY and SYGVKD.

CDR3 bases: TGTGCCTGGAGTTGGTCGACAGGGGACATCCTAGCCAAAAACATTCAGTACTTC. Amino acid sequence: CAWSWSTGDILAKNIQYF. This rearrangement joins TRBV30 to TRBJ2-4; 8 bases line up with TRBD1. CDR1 is GTSNPN and CDR2 is SVGIG in the germline V gene (reference sequence). With 2 bases clipped from V and 0 bases from J, the junction kept 12 bases outside the gene matches. The CDR3 extends over 18 amino acids.

The chain employs TRBV3-1 and TRBJ2-7, with 12 positions matching TRBD1. Germline V gene lookup returns CDR1 LGHDT and CDR2 YNNKEL (reference sequence). The CDR3 sequence is 16 residues long. The J segment lost 7 bases and the V segment lost 5 bases, leaving 12 bases of the junction unmatched. In DNA form, the CDR3 reads TGTGCCAGCAGCGATTATTCGGGACAGGGGGCTGGGGAGCAGTACTTC. Translation: CASSDYSGQGAGEQYF.

This clonotype was counted between two and nine times. The chain links TRBV25-1 to TRBJ2-5; 7 bases are shared with TRBD2. Germline-derived CDR1 and CDR2 are MGHDK and SYGVNS. Losses at the gene ends were 8 bases for V and 1 base for J; bases not matched to a gene: 10. The CDR3 totals 15 residues. CDR3 nucleotides: TGTGCCAGCGCATTGGGAGCGGGGACCCAAGAGACCCAGTACTTC. Encoded protein: CASALGAGTQETQYF. Supplemented by reference TRBV25-1 and TRBJ2-5, the full variable domain reads EADIYQTPRYLVIGTGKKITLECSQTMGHDKMYWYQQDPGMELHLIHYSYGVNSTEKGDLSSESTVSRIRTEHFPLTLESARPSHTSQYLCASALGAGTQETQYFGPGTRLLVL.

This clonotype has a handful of counts. V and J are TRBV7-2 and TRBJ1-2; TRBD1 might be the D (6 bases). V shed 8 bases and J shed 3 bases, with 22 bases lying between them. This CDR3 has 16 residues. The germline gives CDR1 SGHTA, CDR2 FQGNSA. The CDR3 DNA reads TGTGCCAGCCGGCTAGGGGGGATGATTGGGGACTATGGCTACACCTTC. This gives the protein CASRLGGMIGDYGYTF.

This clonotype was seen more than once but under ten times. The gene calls are TRBV7-9 and TRBJ2-3; D gene ambiguous. The CDR3 covers 13 residues. V was trimmed by 7 bases and J by 3 bases, leaving 11 bases between them. Per germline, CDR1 SEHNR and CDR2 FQNEAQ (reference sequence). CDR3 residues: CASKLSSTDTQYF. The DNA for the CDR3 is TGTGCCAGCAAACTTAGCAGTACAGATACGCAGTATTTT.

Written as DNA, the CDR3 is TGTGCCAGCAGTTACTTTGGGCCGGGGGGGGACCACTCTGGAAACACCATATATTTT. Its protein product is CASSYFGPGGDHSGNTIYF. The V gene is TRBV6-5, the J gene TRBJ1-3, with D possibly being TRBD1 (5 bases). The CDR3 is made up of 19 amino acids. From germline, CDR1 is MNHEY and CDR2 SVGAGI. The germline V and J ends were trimmed by 1 base and 0 bases, with 19 bases remaining between them.

The chain recombines TRBV7-9 with TRBJ2-5; 14 nucleotides agree with TRBD2. This CDR3 is built from 17 residues. Germline assignment: CDR1 SEHNR and CDR2 FQNEAQ (reference sequence). Trimming took 0 bases from V and 5 from J; bases not matched to a gene: 5. CDR3 DNA sequence: TGTGCCAGCAGCTTAGCGGGACTAGCGGGAGCCCAGGAGACCCAGTACTTC. This sequence encodes CASSLAGLAGAQETQYF.